This T cell receptor beta chain was sequenced in a study of identical twins. Study-level findings and limits: Modeled out-of-frame TCR alpha sharing in monozygotic twins fell below observed levels.

The CDR3 spans 13 residues. The germline V and J ends were trimmed by 6 bases and 1 base, with 9 bases remaining between them. TCRdb ran MiXCR on the 5' RACE reads and lists one entry per CDR3 protein. The table has 1.5 million or so distinct CDR3 sequences, around a third seen once. This clonotype was seen at least ten times. Its antigen is unidentified. The sample taken for sequencing was cord blood. This chain connects TRBV12-3 or TRBV12-4 to TRBJ2-5, with D hard to call. The clonotype comes from a newborn girl in good health. The CDR3 DNA reads TGTGCCAGCAGACTGGGCCTCCAAGAGACCCAGTACTTC. Protein product: CASRLGLQETQYF.